This is a list of T cell receptor beta chains from one sample in a study of T cell responses to AZD1222 COVID-19 vaccine. Assay: immunoSEQ multiplex PCR; the TCRdb copy retains only in-frame clones and omits some. The top ten hold 9.3% of the sample, which has 120,000 to 150,000 clones, about 90% seen once. The material was peripheral blood, obtained 28 days after the second AZD1222 dose. The source is an adult who received the AZD1222 COVID-19 vaccine. Each CDR3 is given with its conserved first and last residue.

V,CDR3
TRBV5-1,CASSPGLTTKNTEAFF
TRBV2,CASSGYSNQPQHF
TRBV6-5,CASSYGQGRTDTQYF
TRBV2,CASSTDGGTEAFF
TRBV9,CASSPWTVNTEAFF
TRBV9,CASSIGTGSEETQYF
TRBV10-3,CAISESKGGGGPAGYTF
TRBV4-3,CASSPRLAGGGNEQFF
TRBV30,CAWSHRGNQPQHF
TRBV29-1,CSVRRDGSSYEQYF
TRBV3-1/TRBV3-2,CASSPPGTSLETQYF
TRBV4-1,CASSQGTPTFEAFF
TRBV7-2,CASSLGPGPQVDHTF
TRBV11-3,CASSLGQGETDTQYF
TRBV5-1,CASSQGQGSYEQYF
TRBV13,CASSLVAGGYTEAFF
TRBV30,CAWLSLGGGGEKLFF
TRBV28,CASSVWRENQPQHF
TRBV4-2,CASSRERWRGNTEAFF
TRBV5-1,CASSLEGRANQPQHF
TRBV5-6,CASSLAGEGTDTQYF
TRBV18,CASSPTPDSNQPQHF
TRBV10-1,CASNNVVNTEAFF
TRBV30,CAWSVGTEAFF
TRBV20-1,CSAMADREAFF
TRBV28,CASSPRGVYTF
TRBV3-1/TRBV3-2,CASSHWGGGMNTEAFF
TRBV5-6,CASSPGLAGPLSTDTQYF
TRBV6-6,CASTPNQGEQFF
TRBV2,CASRAGTEGGQPQHF
TRBV6-1,CASSEPVANTEAFF
TRBV25-1,CASPPMWRGRSYEQYF
TRBV29-1,CSVHDRDVSYGYTF
TRBV19,CASSISSGSYTNTGELFF
TRBV13,CASSAGLAETYEQYF
TRBV6-2/TRBV6-3,CASSPLRLWEKLFF
TRBV14,CASSPRLWQQFF
TRBV4-3,CASSRVPNTVGELFF
TRBV10-3,CALRPGAQSGELFF
TRBV28,CASSLGPGGYGYTF
TRBV7-9,CASSPGASNEKLFF
TRBV29-1,CSVVASGGWTDTQYF
TRBV30,CAWGEGETQYF